These T cell receptor beta chains were read from a single sample in a study of blood T cell repertoires in COVID-19. Assay: immunoSEQ multiplex PCR; the TCRdb copy retains only in-frame clones and omits some. Among about 270,000 clones listed, 80% to 90% were seen once. The sequenced material came from peripheral blood. All receptors come from a man older than 75 with acute or convalescent COVID-19. Each CDR3 is given with its conserved first and last residue. A D gene is named only where the DNA matches it firmly. Size tells how often a clone was seen (once, few, many) or the class of an expanded clone, and some rows leave it out.

v_call: TRBV6-2/TRBV6-3; clone_size: few; d_call: .; j_call: TRBJ2-7; cdr3_nt: TGTGCCAGCAGCCGCGTACTACGCAACTACGAGCAGTACTTC; cdr3_aa: CASSRVLRNYEQYF
v_call: TRBV7-2; clone_size: once; d_call: TRBD2; j_call: TRBJ2-1; cdr3_nt: TGTGCCAGCAGCTTAACGCGGCGGGGGGCCTCGGCTGAGCAGTTCTTC; cdr3_aa: CASSLTRRGASAEQFF
v_call: TRBV11-3; clone_size: .; d_call: TRBD1; j_call: TRBJ1-1; cdr3_nt: TGTGCCAGCAGCTTAGTCCGGGACAGTGCAGCTTTCTTT; cdr3_aa: CASSLVRDSAAFF
v_call: TRBV11-2; clone_size: .; d_call: .; j_call: TRBJ2-7; cdr3_nt: TGTGCCAGCAGCTCCTACCGAGAGGGCTACGAGCAGTACTTC; cdr3_aa: CASSSYREGYEQYF
v_call: TRBV7-8; clone_size: few; d_call: .; j_call: TRBJ1-2; cdr3_nt: TGTGCCAGCAGCTTATTGCGTCACGGCTACACCTTC; cdr3_aa: CASSLLRHGYTF
v_call: TRBV20-1; clone_size: .; d_call: .; j_call: TRBJ1-2; cdr3_nt: TGCAGTGTTCGCTCGGGGTATGGCTACACCTTC; cdr3_aa: CSVRSGYGYTF
v_call: TRBV13; clone_size: once; d_call: TRBD2; j_call: TRBJ2-1; cdr3_nt: TGTGCCAGCAGCTTAGCGGCTAGCGGGGGGTCCTACAATGAGCAGTTCTTC; cdr3_aa: CASSLAASGGSYNEQFF
v_call: TRBV19; clone_size: once; d_call: TRBD1; j_call: TRBJ2-5; cdr3_nt: TGTGCCAGTAGGATCGGGACAGGGGGCCGCGAGACCCAGTACTTC; cdr3_aa: CASRIGTGGRETQYF
v_call: TRBV27; clone_size: .; d_call: TRBD2; j_call: TRBJ2-1; cdr3_nt: TGTGCCAGCCGCCTAGCGGGAGATTCCTACAATGAGCAGTTCTTC; cdr3_aa: CASRLAGDSYNEQFF
v_call: TRBV27; clone_size: few; d_call: .; j_call: TRBJ2-5; cdr3_nt: TGTGCCAGCAGTTACCTGGGGGCATCAGAGACCCAGTACTTC; cdr3_aa: CASSYLGASETQYF
v_call: TRBV11-3; clone_size: once; d_call: TRBD2; j_call: TRBJ2-3; cdr3_nt: TGTGCCAGCAGCTTAGGCGGGGGGGCCCCAGATACGCAGTATTTT; cdr3_aa: CASSLGGGAPDTQYF
v_call: TRBV19; clone_size: .; d_call: .; j_call: TRBJ2-2; cdr3_nt: TGTGCCAGTAGTATTTCAGGGGCGTGGGCCGGGGAGCTGTTTTTT; cdr3_aa: CASSISGAWAGELFF
v_call: TRBV29-1; clone_size: .; d_call: TRBD1; j_call: TRBJ2-1; cdr3_nt: TGCAGCGTCGAGACAGGGCGGATTAATGAGCAGTTCTTC; cdr3_aa: CSVETGRINEQFF
v_call: TRBV5-6; clone_size: .; d_call: TRBD1; j_call: TRBJ1-5; cdr3_nt: TGTGCCAGCAGCTTGAGACAGGGGGGTAGCAATCAGCCCCAGCATTTT; cdr3_aa: CASSLRQGGSNQPQHF
v_call: TRBV7-9; clone_size: once; d_call: TRBD1; j_call: TRBJ1-4; cdr3_nt: TGTGCCAGCAGCACGACAGGGTCGCCGACGGAAAAACTGTTTTTT; cdr3_aa: CASSTTGSPTEKLFF
v_call: TRBV6-1; clone_size: few; d_call: TRBD1; j_call: TRBJ2-7; cdr3_nt: TGTGCCAGCAGTGGAAAGGACAGGGGAATGCTCTACGAGCAGTACTTC; cdr3_aa: CASSGKDRGMLYEQYF
v_call: TRBV28; clone_size: .; d_call: .; j_call: TRBJ2-7; cdr3_nt: TGTGCCAGCAAATCCTACAGGGCCTACGAGCAGTACTTC; cdr3_aa: CASKSYRAYEQYF
v_call: TRBV24-1; clone_size: .; d_call: .; j_call: TRBJ1-1; cdr3_nt: TGTGCCACCAGTGATCCCCTAGATACTGAAGCTTTCTTT; cdr3_aa: CATSDPLDTEAFF
v_call: TRBV25-1; clone_size: .; d_call: .; j_call: TRBJ1-5; cdr3_nt: TGTGCCAGCAGTGTGGGAGCGGGGGCCCAGCATTTT; cdr3_aa: CASSVGAGAQHF
v_call: TRBV5-1; clone_size: .; d_call: .; j_call: TRBJ2-2; cdr3_nt: TGCGCCAGCAGCTTGGCCACAAACACCGGGGAGCTGTTTTTT; cdr3_aa: CASSLATNTGELFF
v_call: TRBV9; clone_size: .; d_call: TRBD1; j_call: TRBJ1-3; cdr3_nt: TGTGCCAGCAGCGTAGGTCCCTCCAGGGGGCTTAGAAACACCATATATTTT; cdr3_aa: CASSVGPSRGLRNTIYF
v_call: TRBV7-9; clone_size: once; d_call: .; j_call: TRBJ2-7; cdr3_nt: TGTGCCAGCAGCTTAGCGGGAGCGAGGGAGCAGTACTTC; cdr3_aa: CASSLAGAREQYF
v_call: TRBV20-1; clone_size: .; d_call: .; j_call: TRBJ1-2; cdr3_nt: TGCAGTGCTAGTGGAACAGGATTAAGTGGCTACACCTTC; cdr3_aa: CSASGTGLSGYTF
v_call: TRBV6-5; clone_size: .; d_call: .; j_call: TRBJ2-5; cdr3_nt: TGTGCCAGCAGAAGGGACGCGACAGGGACCCAGTACTTC; cdr3_aa: CASRRDATGTQYF
v_call: TRBV27; clone_size: .; d_call: TRBD1; j_call: TRBJ1-2; cdr3_nt: TGTGCCAGCAGCCAATGGACAGGGGGCTACTATGGCTACACCTTC; cdr3_aa: CASSQWTGGYYGYTF
v_call: TRBV10-2; clone_size: .; d_call: .; j_call: TRBJ2-1; cdr3_nt: TGCGCCAGCCAAATACTAGTAGGCGAGCAGTTCTTC; cdr3_aa: CASQILVGEQFF
v_call: TRBV6-6; clone_size: .; d_call: TRBD1; j_call: TRBJ1-2; cdr3_nt: TGTGCCACCAAGACAGGGCTGGACTATGGCTACACCTTC; cdr3_aa: CATKTGLDYGYTF
v_call: TRBV7-9; clone_size: .; d_call: .; j_call: TRBJ2-1; cdr3_nt: TGTGCCAGCAGATTGAGCCATGAGCAGTTCTTC; cdr3_aa: CASRLSHEQFF
v_call: TRBV6-6; clone_size: .; d_call: .; j_call: TRBJ2-1; cdr3_nt: TGTGCCAGCAGCAACAATGAGCAGTTCTTC; cdr3_aa: CASSNNEQFF
v_call: TRBV7-9; clone_size: few; d_call: .; j_call: TRBJ1-1; cdr3_nt: TGTGCCAGCAGCTTAGCCGAGGTGTCCACTGAAGCTTTCTTT; cdr3_aa: CASSLAEVSTEAFF
v_call: TRBV7-2; clone_size: .; d_call: TRBD1; j_call: TRBJ2-5; cdr3_nt: TGTGCCAGCAGCTCTAACAGGGGGCGGCAAGAGACCCAGTACTTC; cdr3_aa: CASSSNRGRQETQYF
v_call: TRBV19; clone_size: .; d_call: .; j_call: TRBJ2-2; cdr3_nt: TGTGCCAGTCTCGTAAGCAACACCGGGGAGCTGTTTTTT; cdr3_aa: CASLVSNTGELFF
v_call: TRBV7-8; clone_size: few; d_call: .; j_call: TRBJ1-6; cdr3_nt: TGTGCCAGCAGCCCCCAGCCCGGAGCCGATTCACCCCTCCACTTT; cdr3_aa: CASSPQPGADSPLHF
v_call: TRBV9; clone_size: .; d_call: TRBD1; j_call: TRBJ2-2; cdr3_nt: TGTGCCAGCAGCGGGGGACAGGGTGGATACAGGGAGCTGTTTTTT; cdr3_aa: CASSGGQGGYRELFF
v_call: TRBV29-1; clone_size: .; d_call: .; j_call: TRBJ2-1; cdr3_nt: TGCAGCGTTGAGGACCATACAGGGAGTGAGCAGTTCTTC; cdr3_aa: CSVEDHTGSEQFF
v_call: TRBV5-1; clone_size: .; d_call: TRBD1; j_call: TRBJ1-1; cdr3_nt: TGCGCCAGCAGCTCGGGACAGGGATTCTCTGAAGCTTTCTTT; cdr3_aa: CASSSGQGFSEAFF
v_call: TRBV14; clone_size: .; d_call: TRBD2; j_call: TRBJ2-7; cdr3_nt: TGTGCCAGCAGCCAAGTAATCAGCGGGAGGTCCTCCTACGAGCAGTACTTC; cdr3_aa: CASSQVISGRSSYEQYF
v_call: TRBV24-1; clone_size: .; d_call: .; j_call: TRBJ2-5; cdr3_nt: TGTGCCACCAGTGATTTGCAACGAGGGGGAGCAGGAGAGACCCAGTACTTC; cdr3_aa: CATSDLQRGGAGETQYF
v_call: TRBV5-3; clone_size: .; d_call: TRBD1; j_call: TRBJ1-5; cdr3_nt: TGTGCCAGAAGCTGCGGACAGGTTCTTCAGCCCCAGCATTTT; cdr3_aa: CARSCGQVLQPQHF
v_call: TRBV2; clone_size: .; d_call: TRBD2; j_call: TRBJ2-2; cdr3_nt: TGTGCCAGCCGGACTAGCGGGGCGAACACCGGGGAGCTGTTTTTT; cdr3_aa: CASRTSGANTGELFF
v_call: TRBV30; clone_size: .; d_call: TRBD1; j_call: TRBJ2-1; cdr3_nt: TGTGCCTGGAGTTTAACAGGGGGCACGGGGGAGCAGTTCTTC; cdr3_aa: CAWSLTGGTGEQFF
v_call: TRBV6-1; clone_size: .; d_call: .; j_call: TRBJ1-6; cdr3_nt: TGTGCCAGCAGTGAACAGAATAATTCACCCCTCCACTTT; cdr3_aa: CASSEQNNSPLHF
v_call: TRBV5-1; clone_size: few; d_call: .; j_call: TRBJ2-7; cdr3_nt: TGCGCCAGCAGCTTGGAAATCGCAGGGGGGTACGAGCAGTACTTC; cdr3_aa: CASSLEIAGGYEQYF
v_call: TRBV10-2; clone_size: .; d_call: .; j_call: TRBJ2-3; cdr3_nt: TGCGCCAGCAGCCTGGGACTTGTCACAGATACGCAGTATTTT; cdr3_aa: CASSLGLVTDTQYF
v_call: TRBV28; clone_size: .; d_call: TRBD1; j_call: TRBJ2-7; cdr3_nt: TGTGCCAGCAGTTCCCCCCTACAGGGGTTGGGGGAGCAGTACTTC; cdr3_aa: CASSSPLQGLGEQYF
v_call: TRBV11-2; clone_size: .; d_call: .; j_call: TRBJ1-1; cdr3_nt: TGTGCCAGCAGCTTCTCGGAGTTCGTCACTGAAGCTTTCTTT; cdr3_aa: CASSFSEFVTEAFF
v_call: TRBV7-2; clone_size: .; d_call: TRBD2; j_call: TRBJ2-1; cdr3_nt: TGTGCCAGCAGCTTAGCGATTAGCGGGGGGAGCTCCTACAATGAGCAGTTCTTC; cdr3_aa: CASSLAISGGSSYNEQFF
v_call: TRBV27; clone_size: .; d_call: .; j_call: TRBJ1-6; cdr3_nt: TGTGCCAGCAGTTTAAAACCCCCGGGGAGTAGTTCACCCCTCCACTTT; cdr3_aa: CASSLKPPGSSSPLHF
v_call: TRBV19; clone_size: .; d_call: .; j_call: TRBJ1-2; cdr3_nt: TGTGCCAGTAGCGCGTATGGCTACACCTTC; cdr3_aa: CASSAYGYTF
v_call: TRBV2; clone_size: .; d_call: .; j_call: TRBJ2-3; cdr3_nt: TGTGCCAGCGTAAAGGGGATGTTTACAGATACGCAGTATTTT; cdr3_aa: CASVKGMFTDTQYF
v_call: TRBV6-5; clone_size: .; d_call: TRBD1; j_call: TRBJ2-2; cdr3_nt: TGTGCCAGCAGAGGACAGGGTATAAGCGGGGAGCTGTTTTTT; cdr3_aa: CASRGQGISGELFF
v_call: TRBV11-2; clone_size: .; d_call: TRBD1; j_call: TRBJ1-6; cdr3_nt: TGTGCCAGCAGGTTGACAGGGGGTGGATCACCCCTCCACTTT; cdr3_aa: CASRLTGGGSPLHF
v_call: TRBV4-1; clone_size: .; d_call: .; j_call: TRBJ1-2; cdr3_nt: TGCGCCAGCAGCCAAGATCCCAGGGATGGCTACACCTTC; cdr3_aa: CASSQDPRDGYTF
v_call: TRBV27; clone_size: .; d_call: TRBD2; j_call: TRBJ2-3; cdr3_nt: TGTGCCAGCATTATAGGGGGAAGCGGGGGGCGGGAAGATACGCAGTATTTT; cdr3_aa: CASIIGGSGGREDTQYF
v_call: TRBV18; clone_size: .; d_call: .; j_call: TRBJ1-1; cdr3_nt: TGTGCCAGCTCACCCAAGGGGGTTCGGGCTTTCTTT; cdr3_aa: CASSPKGVRAFF
v_call: TRBV2; clone_size: .; d_call: TRBD1; j_call: TRBJ1-5; cdr3_nt: TGTGCCAGCAGTGAAGGTACAGGGGGAAGCAATCAGCCCCAGCATTTT; cdr3_aa: CASSEGTGGSNQPQHF
v_call: TRBV28; clone_size: .; d_call: TRBD1; j_call: TRBJ2-5; cdr3_nt: TGTGCCAGCAGTGAACAGGGGGCGCGGGGTGAGACCCAGTACTTC; cdr3_aa: CASSEQGARGETQYF
v_call: TRBV29-1; clone_size: .; d_call: TRBD2; j_call: TRBJ2-1; cdr3_nt: TGCAGCGTGGGACTAGCGGGTTACAATGAGCAGTTCTTC; cdr3_aa: CSVGLAGYNEQFF